This entry lists 3 T cell receptor beta chains sequenced from one sample in a study of T cell changes during pregnancy in multiple sclerosis. Clones were read by immunoSEQ multiplex PCR, and TCRdb kept only the in-frame ones, dropping some. The sample carries roughly 29,000 clones, around 89% recorded once. Sequencing was performed on CD8+ T cells from peripheral blood mononuclear cells, taken after pregnancy. The receptors come from a female donor with multiple sclerosis, enrolled in a pregnancy study.

V is TRBV19 and J is TRBJ1-1; possibly TRBD1 for D (5 bases). Per germline, CDR1 LNHDA and CDR2 SQIVND (reference sequence). The CDR3 has 14 residues. The germline V and J ends were trimmed by 5 bases and 2 bases, with 12 bases remaining between them. The CDR3 region has the DNA TGTGCCAGTAGTGTCCTGGGGGGAAACACTGAAGCTTTCTTT. Translation gives CASSVLGGNTEAFF.

The V gene is TRBV10-3, the J gene TRBJ2-7; the match to TRBD2 covers 8 bases. Germline CDR1 reads ENHRY; CDR2 reads SYGVKD. The CDR3 has 13 residues. V gave up 5 bases and J gave up 1 base; unmatched junction bases: 1. The CDR3 DNA is TGTGCCATCAGTAGCGGGAGTTCCTACGAGCAGTACTTC. It yields the protein CAISSGSSYEQYF.

V usage is TRBV4-3 and J usage is TRBJ2-5; tentatively, D is TRBD1 (7 bases). The better agreement between TRBJ2-7 and the DNA end casts doubt on the J call. From germline, CDR1 is LGHNA and CDR2 YSLEER. The CDR3 extends over 15 amino acids. The CDR3, as DNA: TGCGCCAGCAGCCAAGATTTGGCAGGGGGGTACGAGCAGTACTTC. The encoded protein is CASSQDLAGGYEQYF.